A single sample gave rise to the 13 T cell receptor beta chains below, sequenced in a study of T cells in localized non-small cell lung cancer. Produced via immunoSEQ multiplex PCR; TCRdb's table is partial and in-frame only. This table holds about 33,000 clones, about four fifths found once. Sequenced material: peripheral blood, taken before any cancer treatment. These receptors all stem from a male donor aged 60 or over with stage III squamous cell lung carcinoma.

This clone has just one count. J is TRBJ2-2 and V is TRBV9, with 7 nucleotides matching TRBD1. This CDR3 contains 16 residues. Germline-derived CDR1 and CDR2 are SGDLS and YYNGEE. After removal of 4 bases from V and 4 bases from J, the junction contained 10 bases not matched to a gene. Written as DNA, the CDR3 is TGTGCCAGCAGCCCTAGAGGGGACAGAAGCACCGGGGAGCTGTTTTTT. It is translated as CASSPRGDRSTGELFF.

The chain couples TRBV5-6 to TRBJ1-2, with TRBD1 matching 7 bases. The V and J ends lost 5 bases and 4 bases, in that order; junction bases with no gene match: 11. In germline, CDR1 is SGHDT, CDR2 YYEEEE. CDR3 size: 15 residues. The CDR3 sequence: CASRIRWDSAYGYTF. As DNA, the CDR3 is TGTGCCAGCAGAATCCGCTGGGACAGTGCCTATGGCTACACCTTC. The complete variable domain, with remaining parts taken from reference TRBV5-6 and TRBJ1-2, reads DAGVTQSPTHLIKTRGQQVTLRCSPKSGHDTVSWYQQALGQGPQFIFQYYEEEERQRGNFPDRFSGHQFPNYSSELNVNALLLGDSALYLCASRIRWDSAYGYTFGSGTRLTVV.

This clone was seen only a few times. The CDR3 bases are TGTGCCAGCAGTTGGGGGGGAGGGCCCTCCTACGAGCAGTACTTC. Translation: CASSWGGGPSYEQYF. The chain carries TRBV6-6 and TRBJ2-7; 7 bases are shared with TRBD2. CDR1 and CDR2 (germline): MNHNY, SVGAGI (reference sequence). CDR3 length: 15 amino acids. Unmatched junction bases numbered 6, after V lost 4 bases and J lost 0 bases.

The J gene is TRBJ2-5, the V gene TRBV29-1, with 8 bases aligning to TRBD1. CDR1 and CDR2 from the germline V gene are SQVTM and ANQGSEA. Germline trimming cut 4 bases from V and 4 bases from J; bases unmatched to any gene: 8. The CDR3 sequence is 14 residues long. CDR3 sequence: CSVGGQGNLETQYF. In DNA, the CDR3 is TGCAGCGTTGGAGGACAGGGAAACTTAGAGACCCAGTACTTC.

The V call is TRBV25-1, the J call TRBJ2-7; D is tentatively TRBD1 or TRBD2 (5 bases each). CDR1 is MGHDK and CDR2 is SYGVNS in the germline V gene. There are 15 residues in the CDR3. Trimming shortened V by 1 base and J by 5 bases, and 15 bases separated the two germline ends. The CDR3 bases are TGTGCCAGCAGTGAATCGGGGACCTGGGCCCACGAGCAGTACTTC. It codes for CASSESGTWAHEQYF.

The CDR3 reads CASSPRRETSYGYTF. The CDR3 DNA reads as TGTGCCAGCAGTCCCCGCAGGGAGACGTCGTATGGCTACACCTTC. The chain employs TRBV6-5 and TRBJ1-2; possible D gene TRBD1, 5 bases. Trimming removed 5 bases at V and 5 bases at J, with 18 bases between. This CDR3 region has 15 residues. CDR1 is MNHEY, CDR2 SVGAGI, per germline.

The gene calls are TRBV4-1 and TRBJ1-2; 8 bases agree with TRBD1. The CDR3 loop spans 14 amino acids. The V segment lost 0 bases and the J segment 3 bases; nucleotides outside the gene matches: 0. Germline CDR1 reads MGHRA; CDR2 reads YSYEKL. The CDR3 reads CASSQETGDYGYTF. The CDR3 region has the DNA TGCGCCAGCAGCCAAGAGACAGGGGACTATGGCTACACCTTC.

The chain couples TRBV5-6 to TRBJ1-5; maybe TRBD1 (5 bases). This CDR3 comprises 16 residues. V lost 1 base to trimming and J lost 5 bases, with 16 bases between them. Germline V CDR1 and CDR2: SGHDT, YYEEEE. CDR3 sequence: CASSLTPQGTDQPQHF. CDR3 DNA: TGTGCCAGCAGCTTGACGCCCCAGGGTACGGATCAGCCCCAGCATTTT. The whole variable domain, remainder taken from reference TRBV5-6 and TRBJ1-5, is DAGVTQSPTHLIKTRGQQVTLRCSPKSGHDTVSWYQQALGQGPQFIFQYYEEEERQRGNFPDRFSGHQFPNYSSELNVNALLLGDSALYLCASSLTPQGTDQPQHFGDGTRLSIL.

V usage is TRBV5-1 and J usage is TRBJ2-1; 9 bases align to TRBD2. The CDR3 runs to 15 residues. Germline V gene lookup returns CDR1 SGHRS and CDR2 YFSETQ. Unmatched junction bases numbered 14, after V lost 4 bases and J lost 12 bases. CDR3 sequence reads: CASSPETSGPWGQFF. The CDR3, as DNA: TGCGCCAGCAGCCCGGAGACTAGCGGTCCCTGGGGGCAGTTCTTC. Looking up the rest from reference TRBV5-1 and TRBJ2-1 gives the full variable domain: KAGVTQTPRYLIKTRGQQVTLSCSPISGHRSVSWYQQTPGQGLQFLFEYFSETQRNKGNFPGRFSGRQFSNSRSEMNVSTLELGDSALYLCASSPETSGPWGQFFGPGTRLTVL.

This clone was counted a single time. The chain employs TRBV7-3 and TRBJ1-1; 7 bases fit TRBD1. V dropped 4 bases and J dropped 1; count of bases not matched to a gene: 12. Germline lookup yields CDR1 SGHTA and CDR2 FQGTGA. CDR3 length: 17 amino acids. CDR3 DNA sequence: TGTGCCAGCAGCTCCGAGGGGGCCTCTTTAGGGAACACTGAAGCTTTCTTT. This encodes CASSSEGASLGNTEAFF.

In this sample, this clone turned up once. The chain uses TRBV28 and TRBJ2-7; 9 bases map to TRBD1. In germline, CDR1 is MDHEN, CDR2 SYDVKM. With V trimmed by 8 bases and J by 1 base, 12 bases remained unmatched. This CDR3 contains 16 residues. The CDR3 DNA follows: TGTGCCAGCGGCCGGTTACGGACAGGGGTTTCCTACGAGCAGTACTTC. This translates into CASGRLRTGVSYEQYF.

The rearrangement joins TRBV7-3 to TRBJ1-4; D perhaps matches TRBD1 (5 bases). This CDR3 region has 15 residues. Germline CDR1 is SGHTA and CDR2 is FQGTGA. V shed 0 bases and J shed 8 bases, with 13 bases lying between them. CDR3 protein: CASSLTGHRIEKLFF. In DNA, the CDR3 is TGTGCCAGCAGCTTAACCGGACATAGAATAGAAAAACTGTTTTTT.

The gene calls are TRBV7-3 and TRBJ2-7, with D maybe TRBD2 (5 bases). V dropped 2 bases and J dropped 0 bases, with 11 bases sitting between them. The CDR3 is 15 residues long. The germline V gene has CDR1 SGHTA and CDR2 FQGTGA. The CDR3 sequence: CASSLEGSTSYEQYF. DNA for the CDR3: TGTGCCAGCAGCTTAGAGGGTAGCACCTCCTACGAGCAGTACTTC.